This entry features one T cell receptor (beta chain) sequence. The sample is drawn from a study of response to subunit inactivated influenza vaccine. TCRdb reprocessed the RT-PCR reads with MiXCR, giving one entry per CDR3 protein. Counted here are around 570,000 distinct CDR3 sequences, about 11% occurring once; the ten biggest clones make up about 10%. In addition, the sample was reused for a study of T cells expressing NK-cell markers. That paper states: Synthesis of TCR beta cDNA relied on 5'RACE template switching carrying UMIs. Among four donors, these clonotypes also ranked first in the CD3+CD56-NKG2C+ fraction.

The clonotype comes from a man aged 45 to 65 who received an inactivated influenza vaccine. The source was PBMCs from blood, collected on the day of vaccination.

The CDR3 DNA is TGCAGTGCTAGAGGCGGGACTAGCCTCAACGAGCAGTACTTC. Its protein product is CSARGGTSLNEQYF. The chain uses TRBV20-1 and TRBJ2-7; 9 bases are shared with TRBD2. With 1 base clipped from V and 5 bases from J, the junction kept 6 bases outside the gene matches. The CDR3 sequence is 14 residues long. CDR1 is DFQATT and CDR2 is SNEGSKA in the germline V gene (reference sequence).